The present TCR beta chain was sequenced within a study of spatial heterogeneity in lung cancer. Study overall: Sequencing consistently turned up more beta-chain sequences than alpha-chain sequences.

The CDR3 is 15 residues long. Germline lookup yields CDR1 SGHTA and CDR2 FQGNSA. V was clipped by 0 bases and J by 4 bases, with 10 bases between them. TCRdb recomputed calls from the 5' RACE reads with MiXCR, one row per CDR3 protein. This sample has some 9,300 distinct CDR3 sequences, with 6.1% found just once. This clonotype was seen repeatedly, ten times or more. Time point: sample taken at primary tumor resection. The sample consisted of normal lung tissue next to the tumor, taken at surgery. The sequence was collected from a male donor with early-stage non-small cell lung cancer. The chain combines TRBV7-2 with TRBJ1-5; a weak D match, TRBD1 (5 bases). The CDR3 is CASSLAREGNQPQHF. The CDR3 DNA reads TGTGCCAGCAGCTTAGCGCGAGAGGGGAATCAGCCCCAGCATTTT.